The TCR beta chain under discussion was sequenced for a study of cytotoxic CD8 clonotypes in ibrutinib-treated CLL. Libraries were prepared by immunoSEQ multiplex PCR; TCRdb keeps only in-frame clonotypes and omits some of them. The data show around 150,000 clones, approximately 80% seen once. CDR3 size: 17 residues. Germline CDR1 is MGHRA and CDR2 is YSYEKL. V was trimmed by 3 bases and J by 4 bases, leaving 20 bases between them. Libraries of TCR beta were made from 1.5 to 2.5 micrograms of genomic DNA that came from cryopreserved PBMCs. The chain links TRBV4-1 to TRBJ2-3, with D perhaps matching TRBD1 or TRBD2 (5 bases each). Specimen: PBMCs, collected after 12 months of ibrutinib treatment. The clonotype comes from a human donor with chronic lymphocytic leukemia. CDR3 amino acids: CASSQLRTGPGADTQYF. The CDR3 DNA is TGCGCCAGCAGCCAGCTCCGGACGGGACCCGGAGCAGATACGCAGTATTTT.